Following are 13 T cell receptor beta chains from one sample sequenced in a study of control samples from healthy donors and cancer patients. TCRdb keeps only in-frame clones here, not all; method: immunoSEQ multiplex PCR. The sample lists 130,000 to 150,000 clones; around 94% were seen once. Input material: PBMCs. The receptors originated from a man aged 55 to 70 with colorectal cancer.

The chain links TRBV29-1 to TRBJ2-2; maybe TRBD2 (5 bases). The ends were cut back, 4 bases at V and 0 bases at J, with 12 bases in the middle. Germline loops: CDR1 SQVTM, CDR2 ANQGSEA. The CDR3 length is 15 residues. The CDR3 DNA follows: TGCAGCGTTGGGACGGGAAGTGCGAACACCGGGGAGCTGTTTTTT. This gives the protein CSVGTGSANTGELFF.

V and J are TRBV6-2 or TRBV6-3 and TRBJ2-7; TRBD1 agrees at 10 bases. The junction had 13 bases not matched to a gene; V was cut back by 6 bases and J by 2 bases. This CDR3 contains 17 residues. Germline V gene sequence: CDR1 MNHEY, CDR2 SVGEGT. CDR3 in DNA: TGTGCCAGCAGCCGTCCCGGGACAGGGGCCCTGGCCTACGAGCAGTACTTC. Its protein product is CASSRPGTGALAYEQYF.

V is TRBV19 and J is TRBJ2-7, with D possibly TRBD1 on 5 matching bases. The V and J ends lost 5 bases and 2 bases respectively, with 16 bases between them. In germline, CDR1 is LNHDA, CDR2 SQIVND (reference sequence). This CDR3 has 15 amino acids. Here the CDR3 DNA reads TGTGCCAGTAGTTCCCTACAGGATTCCACCTACGAGCAGTACTTC. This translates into CASSSLQDSTYEQYF.

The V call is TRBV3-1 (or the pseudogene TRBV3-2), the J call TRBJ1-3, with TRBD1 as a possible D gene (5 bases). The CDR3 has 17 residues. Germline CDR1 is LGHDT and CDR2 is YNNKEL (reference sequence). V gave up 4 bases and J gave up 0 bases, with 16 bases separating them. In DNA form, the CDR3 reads TGTGCCAGCAGCCCTCTCGTCGGGACGGGCTCTGGAAACACCATATATTTT. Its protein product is CASSPLVGTGSGNTIYF.

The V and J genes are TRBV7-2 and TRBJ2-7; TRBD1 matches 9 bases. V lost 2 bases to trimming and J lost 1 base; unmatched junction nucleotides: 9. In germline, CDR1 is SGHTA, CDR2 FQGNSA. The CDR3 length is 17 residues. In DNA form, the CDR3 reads TGTGCCAGCAGCTTATATAACGATGGGACAGGGTCCTACGAGCAGTACTTC. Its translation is CASSLYNDGTGSYEQYF.

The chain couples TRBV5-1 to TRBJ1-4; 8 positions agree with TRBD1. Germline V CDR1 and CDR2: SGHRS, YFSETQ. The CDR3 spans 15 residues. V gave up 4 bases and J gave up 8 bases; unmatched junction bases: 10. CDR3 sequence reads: CASSPGNRGVEKLFF. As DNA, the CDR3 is TGCGCCAGCAGCCCTGGGAACAGGGGGGTGGAAAAACTGTTTTTT.

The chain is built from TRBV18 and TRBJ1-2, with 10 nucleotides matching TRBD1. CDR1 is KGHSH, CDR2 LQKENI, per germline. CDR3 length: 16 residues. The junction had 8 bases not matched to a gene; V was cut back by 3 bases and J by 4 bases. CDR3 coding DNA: TGTGCCAGCTCACCCCCAGGGACAGGGGTCACCTATGGCTACACCTTC. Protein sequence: CASSPPGTGVTYGYTF.

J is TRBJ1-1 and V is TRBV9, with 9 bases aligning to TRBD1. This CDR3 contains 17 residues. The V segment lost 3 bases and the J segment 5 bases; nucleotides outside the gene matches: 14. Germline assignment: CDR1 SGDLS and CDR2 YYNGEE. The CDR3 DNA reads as TGTGCCAGCAGCGAAGGGACAGGGATGGGATTCGGAACTGAAGCTTTCTTT. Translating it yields CASSEGTGMGFGTEAFF.

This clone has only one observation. The DNA of the CDR3 is TGCGCCAGCAGCTCGCACGAAACCCAGTACTTC. Protein product: CASSSHETQYF. This chain uses TRBV5-1 with TRBJ2-5, with D uncertain. Germline loops: CDR1 SGHRS, CDR2 YFSETQ. This CDR3 is built from 11 residues. V lost 3 bases and J lost 8, with 8 bases in between.

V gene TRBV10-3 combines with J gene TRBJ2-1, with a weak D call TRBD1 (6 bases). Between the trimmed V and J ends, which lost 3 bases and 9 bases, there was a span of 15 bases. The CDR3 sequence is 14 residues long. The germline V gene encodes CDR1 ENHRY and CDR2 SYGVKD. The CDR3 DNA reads TGTGCCATCAGTGAACCCAGGGGAGAGGGTGAGCAGTTCTTC. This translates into CAISEPRGEGEQFF.

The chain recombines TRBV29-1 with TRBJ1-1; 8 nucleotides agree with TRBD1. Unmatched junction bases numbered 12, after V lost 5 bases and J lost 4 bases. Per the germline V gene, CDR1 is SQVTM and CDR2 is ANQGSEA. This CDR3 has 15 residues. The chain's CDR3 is CSVQGADREGTEAFF. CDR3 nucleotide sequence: TGCAGCGTTCAAGGGGCGGACAGGGAAGGCACTGAAGCTTTCTTT.

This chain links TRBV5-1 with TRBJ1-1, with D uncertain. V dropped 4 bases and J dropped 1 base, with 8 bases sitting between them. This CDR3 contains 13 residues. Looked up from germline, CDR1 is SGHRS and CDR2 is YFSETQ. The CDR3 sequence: CASSQTENTEAFF. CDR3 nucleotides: TGCGCCAGCAGCCAAACAGAGAACACTGAAGCTTTCTTT. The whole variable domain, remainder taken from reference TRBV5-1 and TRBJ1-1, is KAGVTQTPRYLIKTRGQQVTLSCSPISGHRSVSWYQQTPGQGLQFLFEYFSETQRNKGNFPGRFSGRQFSNSRSEMNVSTLELGDSALYLCASSQTENTEAFFGQGTRLTVV.

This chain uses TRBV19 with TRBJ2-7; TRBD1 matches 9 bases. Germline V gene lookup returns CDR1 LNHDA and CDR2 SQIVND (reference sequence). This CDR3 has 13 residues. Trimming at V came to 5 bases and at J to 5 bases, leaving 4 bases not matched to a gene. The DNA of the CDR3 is TGTGCCAGTAGTGGACAGGGGACGAACGAGCAGTACTTC. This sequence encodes CASSGQGTNEQYF.